The T cell receptor (beta chain) under discussion was sequenced for a study of shared clonotypes between healthy human individuals. Study outcomes and limitations: In the sorted subsets, rarefaction showed sequencing was incomplete despite large depth. Estimated richness values were generally larger in naive subsets than in memory subsets. All-four-donor shared clonotypes had higher generation probabilities than non-shared clonotypes did.

Positively selected for CCR7, the CD45RO-negative cells used as naive CD8 cells excluded terminally differentiated effector memory CD45RA+ cells. Germline V gene data show CDR1 as MGHRA and CDR2 as YSYEKL. V lost 0 bases, J lost 1 base, and 7 bases lay in between. The CDR3 is 14 residues long. This was a deep-level run. Assay: immunoSEQ multiplex PCR; the TCRdb copy retains only in-frame clones and omits some. The data hold roughly 2,000,000 clones, with approximately 95% observed a single time. Comment on this clone: Its antigen is unknown. Other DNA sequences in the same sample also yield this CDR3.

The TCR comes from a man aged 18 to 35 in good health. The source material was naive CD8+ T cells sorted from blood. This chain links TRBV4-1 with TRBJ2-7, with D uncertain. CDR3 residues: CASSQDPGSYEQYF. The DNA for the CDR3 is TGCGCCAGCAGCCAAGATCCCGGATCCTACGAGCAGTACTTC.